Below are 30 T cell receptor beta chains sequenced from a single sample in a study of tumor-infiltrating lymphocytes in primary liver carcinoma. For each extraction, RNA and DNA were obtained together from approximately 20-30 mg of unsorted bulk tissue. With a constant-region primer, TCR beta cDNA was made from about 0.55 ug of total RNA. Slightly modified ARM-PCR, run as three nested multiplex PCR rounds, produced the TCR beta libraries. The opening two PCR rounds, around 10 cycles each, paired TRBV1-TRBV30 forward primers with a C-beta reverse primer. From the multiplex PCR reads, TCRdb called clonotypes with MiXCR, one entry per CDR3 protein. This table has about 84,000 distinct CDR3 sequences, 72% appearing once. Input material: liver tumor tissue from sampling region 1. Subset noted: tumor region T1, superior pole. Receptor source: a man aged 40-49 years with primary liver carcinoma and hepatitis B virus infection.

Comment on this clonotype: At one boundary the junction diverges from the germline segment, which might be a read error. This chain connects TRBV28 to TRBJ1-5; 9 nucleotides align to TRBD1. The CDR3 contains 17 residues. Germline V CDR1 and CDR2: MDHEN, SYDVKM. This CDR3 is CDSHRGRGIAESQPQHF. CDR3 nucleotides: TGTGACAGCCACAGGGGGCGGGGAATCGCAGAATCTCAGCCCCAGCATTTT.

As for this clonotype: The CDR3 does not end in the conserved phenylalanine or tryptophan, so this is likely a read error. The chain employs TRBV6-5 and TRBJ2-7; 10 bases are a match to TRBD1. V lost 0 bases to trimming and J lost 10 bases; unmatched junction nucleotides: 12. The CDR3 is 16 residues long. The germline gives CDR1 MNHEY, CDR2 SVGAGI. This CDR3 is CASSYSRDRGLGEQYY. In nucleotides, the CDR3 is TGTGCCAGCAGTTACTCTAGGGACAGGGGCCTAGGGGAACAGTACTAC.

A note on this clonotype: The junction and the germline gene differ at one end; a read error may be behind it. The J gene is TRBJ1-1, the V gene TRBV11-2; maybe TRBD1 (5 bases). Germline values: CDR1 SGHAT, CDR2 FQNNGV. This CDR3 spans 17 amino acids. The CDR3 spells CVSSRMGGRGFGTEAFF. DNA for the CDR3: TGTGTCAGCAGCCGAATGGGGGGACGGGGGTTCGGCACCGAAGCTTTCTTT. The variable domain in full, with the rest retrieved from reference TRBV11-2 and TRBJ1-1, is EAGVAQSPRYKIIEKRQSVAFWCNPISGHATLYWYQQILGQGPKLLIQFQNNGVVDDSQLPKDRFSAERLKGVDSTLKIQPAKLEDSAVYLCVSSRMGGRGFGTEAFFGQGTRLTVV.

The table lists this clonotype with a count of one. This may arise from a read error, as a much more abundant clone is one base away. The chain is built from TRBV30 and TRBJ1-3; the D is unclear. This CDR3 spans 13 amino acids. In germline, CDR1 is GTSNPN, CDR2 SVGIG (reference sequence). The chain's CDR3 is CAWKHHSGSTIYF. The CDR3 DNA sequence: TGTGCCTGGAAACACCACTCTGGAAGCACCATATATTTT.

This clonotype was found once. The V call is TRBV4-1, the J call TRBJ1-5, with TRBD1 matching 7 bases. CDR1 and CDR2 (germline): MGHRA, YSYEKL. The CDR3 is 13 residues long. After removal of 3 bases from V and 10 bases from J, the junction contained 6 bases not matched to a gene. CDR3 amino acids: CASSHARGQPQHF. For the CDR3, the DNA is TGCGCCAGCAGCCATGCTAGGGGGCAACCCCAGCATTTT.

Comment on this clonotype: A single base separates this from a much larger clone, so it may be a read error. The chain is built from TRBV7-8 and TRBJ2-1; 8 bases match TRBD2. The J call may be in error: the DNA end matches TRBJ2-7 better. Germline V gene data show CDR1 as SGHVS and CDR2 as FQNEAQ. The CDR3 loop spans 15 amino acids. The CDR3 DNA is TGTGCCAGCAGCTTACCCCCGGGAGGGAACGATGAGCAGTACTTC. This gives the protein CASSLPPGGNDEQYF.

As regards this clonotype: One end of the junction does not line up with germline, which may come from a read error. This chain uses TRBV4-1 with TRBJ1-6; D might be TRBD1 (5 bases). The V gene's germline CDR1 is MGHRA and CDR2 YSYEKL. The CDR3 has 16 amino acids. Here the CDR3 DNA reads TGCGCCAGCAACCAAGTATCGACAGAGGCGAGTTCACCCCTCCACTTT. This codes for CASNQVSTEASSPLHF.

A remark on this clonotype: Since a much larger clone is just one base distant, this may be a read error. The chain's CDR3 is CASRRPSGSSYEQYF. Here the CDR3 DNA reads TGTGCCAGCAGACGCCCCAGCGGGAGCTCCTACGAGCAGTACTTC. The chain joins TRBV28 to TRBJ2-7; 8 bases line up with TRBD2. Trimming took 6 bases from V and 0 from J; bases not matched to a gene: 7. The CDR3 spans 15 residues. Germline V gene sequence: CDR1 MDHEN, CDR2 SYDVKM.

To note about this clonotype: Sequence at one end of the junction differs from germline and may be a read error. V usage is TRBV4-2 and J usage is TRBJ2-1; 12 bases line up with TRBD2. CDR1 LGHNA and CDR2 YNFKEQ come from the germline V gene. CDR3 length: 16 residues. CDR3 sequence: CASSLTWTSGDKEQFF. The CDR3 DNA reads TGTGCCAGCAGCCTAACCTGGACTAGCGGGGACAAAGAGCAGTTCTTC.

The rearrangement uses TRBV30 and TRBJ2-1, with D maybe TRBD1 (5 bases). CDR3 size: 13 residues. Looked up from germline, CDR1 is GTSNPN and CDR2 is SVGIG (reference sequence). With 2 bases removed from V and 10 bases from J, the gap between germline ends came to 15 bases. The CDR3 DNA follows: TGTGCCTGGAGTATTCCCCTACCAGGGGAGCAGTTCTTC. Translation: CAWSIPLPGEQFF.

With regard to this clonotype: The conserved closing phenylalanine or tryptophan is absent in this CDR3, likely reflecting a read error. The chain uses TRBV5-5 and TRBJ1-1, with D tentatively TRBD1 (5 bases). The CDR3 extends over 15 amino acids. The germline V gene has CDR1 SGHKS and CDR2 YYEKEE (reference sequence). This CDR3 is CASSLVGGANTEAFY. The DNA for the CDR3 is TGTGCCAGCAGTTTGGTCGGGGGAGCGAACACTGAAGCTTTCTAT.

This clonotype came up many times. V is TRBV12-3 or TRBV12-4 and J is TRBJ1-5; 8 positions match TRBD1. V lost 6 bases, J lost 3 bases, and 4 bases stayed unmatched. The CDR3 consists of 14 residues. CDR3 amino acids: CASSLGQVNQPQHF. The CDR3 nucleotides read TGTGCCAGCAGCCTGGGACAGGTCAATCAGCCCCAGCATTTT.

Regarding this clonotype: A read error may account for a junction end that differs from germline. J is TRBJ2-5 and V is TRBV10-2; D call uncertain. CDR1 WSHSY and CDR2 SAAADI come from the germline V gene. The CDR3 runs 15 residues. The CDR3 loop reads CASSEGEPIQESQYF. The CDR3, as DNA: TGCGCCAGCAGTGAAGGAGAGCCCATCCAAGAGTCCCAGTACTTC.

A remark on this clonotype: The junction departs from germline at one end; a sequencing error may be responsible. The chain joins TRBV30 to TRBJ2-2; D possibly corresponds to TRBD2 (5 bases). Germline lookup yields CDR1 GTSNPN and CDR2 SVGIG (reference sequence). The CDR3 spans 16 residues. The CDR3 DNA is TGTGCCTGGAATGTCGGAGGAAGTCGGAACACCGGGGAGATGTTTTTT. This codes for CAWNVGGSRNTGEMFF.

This clonotype was seen only once. The chain carries TRBV28 and TRBJ2-5, with D perhaps given as TRBD1 or TRBD2 (6 bases each). This CDR3 spans 15 amino acids. V was trimmed by 6 bases and J by 5 bases, leaving 19 bases between them. The germline V gene encodes CDR1 MDHEN and CDR2 SYDVKM. CDR3 sequence (DNA): TGTGCCAGCAGCCCGACAGGTTGGGGAGGCGAGACCCAGTACTTC. Protein product: CASSPTGWGGETQYF. Using reference TRBV28 and TRBJ2-5 for the parts outside the CDR3, the full variable domain is DVKVTQSSRYLVKRTGEKVFLECVQDMDHENMFWYRQDPGLGLRLIYFSYDVKMKEKGDIPEGYSVSREKKERFSLILESASTNQTSMYLCASSPTGWGGETQYFGPGTRLLVL.

Comments on this clonotype: Given a much more abundant clone one base away, this may be a read error. The rearrangement uses TRBV10-3 and TRBJ2-1; TRBD2 matches at 14 bases. The junction had 10 bases not matched to a gene; V was cut back by 9 bases and J by 6 bases. Germline CDR1 reads ENHRY; CDR2 reads SYGVKD. The CDR3 consists of 16 residues. The chain's CDR3 is CAMAGTSGSGGNEQFF. Here the CDR3 DNA reads TGTGCCATGGCCGGGACTAGCGGGAGTGGGGGCAATGAGCAGTTCTTC.

The chain links TRBV9 to TRBJ1-1, with D uncertain. The germline V and J ends were trimmed by 4 bases and 1 base, with 14 bases remaining between them. The germline gives CDR1 SGDLS, CDR2 YYNGEE. This CDR3 is built from 15 residues. The CDR3 loop reads CASSPPDGANTEAFF. The CDR3 coding sequence is TGTGCCAGCAGCCCCCCCGACGGAGCGAACACTGAAGCTTTCTTT.

A remark on this clonotype: The conserved phenylalanine or tryptophan normally closing the CDR3 is absent here, so this likely arose from a read error. The CDR3 region is CASSLGVDVQYY. CDR3 nucleotides: TGTGCCAGCAGCTTGGGCGTGGACGTTCAGTACTAC. V gene TRBV5-5 combines with J gene TRBJ2-4, with no clear D. The CDR3 spans 12 residues. The V end was cut by 0 bases, the J end by 11 bases, with 9 bases between. Germline values: CDR1 SGHKS, CDR2 YYEKEE (reference sequence).

This chain uses TRBV29-1 with TRBJ2-3, with D unclear. The CDR3 has 13 residues. With 4 bases removed from V and 5 bases from J, the gap between germline ends came to 13 bases. In germline, CDR1 is SQVTM, CDR2 ANQGSEA. In DNA form, the CDR3 reads TGCAGCGTTGGCCCACCAGACATAGATACGCAGTATTTT. It encodes CSVGPPDIDTQYF.

This clonotype was counted between two and nine times. One base away lies a much larger clone, so this may be a sequencing read error. J is TRBJ1-4 and V is TRBV6-1; the match to TRBD1 covers 8 bases. V shed 7 bases and J 0 bases; nucleotides not matched to a gene: 10. The germline CDR1 and CDR2 sequences are MNHNS and SASEGT. The CDR3 is 17 residues long. The CDR3 DNA is TGTGCCAGCATCCGGGACAGGAGGACCGCAACTAATGAAAAACTGTTTTTT. Translated, it gives CASIRDRRTATNEKLFF.

For this clonotype: Germline and junction disagree at one end, which may indicate a read error. The V and J genes are TRBV11-3 and TRBJ1-1; D may be TRBD1 (5 bases). Germline assignment: CDR1 SGHNT and CDR2 YENEEA. The CDR3 runs 13 residues. Here the CDR3 reads CANSLGTHTEASF. CDR3 coding DNA: TGTGCCAACAGCTTAGGGACGCACACCGAAGCTTCCTTT.

Note on this clonotype: Germline and junction disagree at one end, which may indicate a read error. This chain connects TRBV6-1 to TRBJ2-7, with D perhaps matching TRBD1 or TRBD2 (5 bases each). Germline V gene data show CDR1 as MNHNS and CDR2 as SASEGT. CDR3 length: 15 residues. Here the CDR3 reads CGSSEPGRRFNEQYF. As DNA, the CDR3 is TGTGGCAGCAGTGAACCGGGACGCCGGTTCAACGAGCAATACTTC.

As regards this clonotype: It may be a read error: a sequence one base away is much more abundant. This chain connects TRBV6-4 to TRBJ2-3, with 10 bases lining up with TRBD2. CDR3 length: 15 residues. The germline V gene has CDR1 MRHNA and CDR2 SNTAGT. CDR3 amino acids: CASSEGASGGDMQYF. The CDR3 DNA is TGTGCCAGCAGTGAGGGGGCTAGCGGGGGAGATATGCAGTATTTT.

Points on this clonotype: The conserved closing phenylalanine or tryptophan is absent in this CDR3, likely reflecting a read error. The chain links TRBV5-5 to TRBJ2-1; tentative D call: TRBD1 (6 bases). The CDR3 has 15 amino acids. Germline V CDR1 and CDR2: SGHKS, YYEKEE (reference sequence). V lost 0 bases and J lost 3, with 10 bases in between. The chain's CDR3 is CASSLVDRGYNEQFS. In DNA, the CDR3 is TGTGCCAGCAGCTTGGTGGACAGAGGCTACAATGAGCAGTTCTCC.

This clonotype was observed many times. CDR3: CASSYRDRPNYGYTF. The DNA for the CDR3 is TGTGCCAGCAGCTACCGGGACAGACCTAACTATGGCTACACCTTC. V is TRBV12-3 or TRBV12-4 and J is TRBJ1-2; 7 bases fit TRBD1. This CDR3 has 15 residues. Germline trimming cut 6 bases from V and 0 bases from J; bases unmatched to any gene: 7.

In the case of this clonotype: At one end the junction does not follow the germline gene, possibly because of a read error. The CDR3 nucleotides are TGTGACAGCAGGGGACTAGCGGGAGAGGACTCATACGAGCAGTACTTC. Translating gives CDSRGLAGEDSYEQYF. This chain links TRBV6-2 or TRBV6-3 with TRBJ2-7; 14 bases align to TRBD2. The CDR3 extends over 16 amino acids. Germline loops: CDR1 MNHEY, CDR2 SVGEGT.

Details on this clonotype: The junction departs from germline at one end; a sequencing error may be responsible. This chain connects TRBV5-5 to TRBJ1-5, with unresolved D. The CDR3 is 17 residues long. Germline lookup yields CDR1 SGHKS and CDR2 YYEKEE (reference sequence). The CDR3 DNA follows: TGTGCCAGCAACCCCGGAGTTAGAAGTTATAGCAATCAGCTCCAGCATTTT. Translating it yields CASNPGVRSYSNQLQHF.

To note about this clonotype: This sequence may be a read error, since a much larger clone differs from it by one base. This chain uses TRBV5-8 with TRBJ1-2; TRBD1 matches 7 bases. The CDR3 loop spans 14 amino acids. With V trimmed by 7 bases and J by 4 bases, 10 bases remained unmatched. Germline V gene lookup returns CDR1 SGHTS and CDR2 YDEGEE. As DNA, the CDR3 is TGTGCCAGCGGAGAGGGACAGTTCCTCTATGGCTACACCTTC. It translates to CASGEGQFLYGYTF.

On this clonotype: A read error may produce the germline difference seen at one junction end. The chain carries TRBV4-1 and TRBJ2-7, with D perhaps TRBD1 or TRBD2 (5 bases each). The CDR3 length is 15 residues. Germline V lookup: CDR1 MGHRA, CDR2 YSYEKL. The CDR3 coding sequence is TGCGCCAGCAGCCAAGAGAGGGGAGAGAGGTACGAACAGTACTTC. It specifies CASSQERGERYEQYF.

On this clonotype: At one of its ends the junction is not consistent with the germline gene, which may arise from a read error. CDR3 DNA sequence: TGTGCCAGCAGCTTAGGATGGGGTAATGGGCAGTTCTTC. It specifies CASSLGWGNGQFF. The chain couples TRBV7-9 to TRBJ2-1; D is undetermined. The CDR3 has 13 amino acids. Germline V gene data show CDR1 as SEHNR and CDR2 as FQNEAQ (reference sequence).